The T cell receptor (beta chain) under discussion was sequenced for a study of cytomegalovirus exposure and HLA in healthy donors. Sequenced by immunoSEQ multiplex PCR; TCRdb stores in-frame clones only, minus some. This table has about 150,000 clones, about 86% appearing once. CDR3 size: 14 residues. Germline CDR1 MDHEN, CDR2 SYDVKM. V was shortened by 5 bases and J by 5 bases, with 16 bases between the two germline ends. This clonotype was obtained from a human donor in good health. The sequenced sample consisted of PBMCs. The chain has TRBV28 and TRBJ2-7, with D possibly TRBD2 on 7 matching bases. The CDR3 nucleotides are TGTGCCAGCAGTCCCACTGGGGGGGCTCACGAGCAGTACTTC. This sequence encodes CASSPTGGAHEQYF.